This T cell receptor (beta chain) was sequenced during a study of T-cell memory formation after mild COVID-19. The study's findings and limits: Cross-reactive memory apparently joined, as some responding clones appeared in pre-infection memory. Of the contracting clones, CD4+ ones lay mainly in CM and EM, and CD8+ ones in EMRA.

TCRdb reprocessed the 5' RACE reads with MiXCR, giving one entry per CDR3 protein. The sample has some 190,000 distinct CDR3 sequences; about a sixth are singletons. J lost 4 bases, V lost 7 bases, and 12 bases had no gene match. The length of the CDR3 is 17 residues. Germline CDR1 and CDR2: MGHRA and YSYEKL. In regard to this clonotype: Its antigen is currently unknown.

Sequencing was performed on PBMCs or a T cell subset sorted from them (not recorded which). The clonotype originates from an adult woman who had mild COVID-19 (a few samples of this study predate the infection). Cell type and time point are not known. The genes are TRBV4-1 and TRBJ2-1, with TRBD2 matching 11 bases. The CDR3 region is CASNVGSGGAGYNEQFF. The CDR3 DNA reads TGCGCCAGCAACGTGGGTAGCGGGGGGGCAGGATACAATGAGCAGTTCTTC.